The rows below give T cell receptor beta chains drawn from one sample of a study of blood T cell repertoires in COVID-19. Some clones are missing from TCRdb's copy, which holds only in-frame ones; the method was immunoSEQ multiplex PCR. The sample lists about 160,000 clones; 80% to 90% were seen once. The sequencing input was peripheral blood. These receptors all come from a man between 65 and 80 years old with acute or convalescent COVID-19. CDR3s include the opening cysteine and the closing phenylalanine or tryptophan. Size values are once, few and many counts, or a class for expanded clones, and some rows have none.

>TRBV9|-
CASSVSLLQGGDTEAFF
>TRBV18|-
CASSPIGNSGANVLTF
>TRBV5-8|-
CASSLDGTVQTKPLHF
>TRBV9|-
CASSVDRAGGVDTQYF
>TRBV13|-
CASSGRDRVIHEQYF
>TRBV5-4|few
CASSMGQGTYNEQFF
>TRBV5-5|-
CASSLAAGHGANVLTF
>TRBV7-2|-
CASSLNGLAGNEQFF
>TRBV2|-
CASSSYKNTEAFF
>TRBV5-6|-
CASSPTGTGTQYF
>TRBV28|few
CASSLRELRDF
>TRBV28|-
CASILQGTGNTIYF
>TRBV5-1|-
CASRLGLAGSYEQYF
>TRBV29-1|-
CSVGGLVQETQYF
>TRBV6-6|-
CASSYDGRPDQPQHF
>TRBV11-1|-
CASSLSPGQGLYEQYF
>TRBV5-1|-
CASSWREDGGELFF
>TRBV4-2|few
CASSQGKPGQGPSGANVLTF
>TRBV4-3|-
CASSPTSGTGGNIQYF
>TRBV4-3|-
CASSQGARGFSYEQYF
>TRBV9|-
CASSVDRENIGELFF
>TRBV9|-
CASTYQGANYGYTF
>TRBV7-9|few
CASSFGQGSNEQYF
>TRBV11-1|-
CASSLASEIGTQYF
>TRBV7-2|-
CASSSQGMANTEAFF
>TRBV6-2/TRBV6-3|-
CASSHPQNTEAFF
>TRBV3-1/TRBV3-2|once
CASPIVQETQYF
>TRBV7-3|-
CASSSSNTGELFF
>TRBV5-5|-
CASSLGVGGVEKLFF
>TRBV28|-
CASSMDNGNSPLHF
>TRBV18|-
CASSPGQGASEQYF
>TRBV7-8|-
CASRPETSISGANVLTF
>TRBV28|-
CASSFLASPYGYTF
>TRBV7-3|-
CASSIGGNEQFF
>TRBV10-3|-
CAISATDSEAFF
>TRBV11-2|-
CASNARGRPGEQYF
>TRBV11-1|few
CASSLRTSEADTQYF
>TRBV10-3|-
CAILAGERGGDEQFF
>TRBV5-4|-
CASSPSAGVTEAFF
>TRBV28|-
CASSPPGQGAFF
>TRBV3-1/TRBV3-2|-
CASRLQYTGELFF
>TRBV5-1|-
CASPRRYTEAFF
>TRBV11-2|-
CASSLDASGRSTDTQYF
>TRBV7-9|-
CASGQFGVAFF
>TRBV28|-
CASSPQAGSSYEQYF
>TRBV5-6|-
CASSLVQGASYEQYF
>TRBV20-1|-
CSARTGYEQYF
>TRBV6-5|few
CASSYGPQETQYF
>TRBV7-2|-
CASSLKTGGRDTQYF
>TRBV6-5|-
CASSYSQGYQPQHF
>TRBV12-3/TRBV12-4|-
CASSGGQRLFF
>TRBV24-1|-
CAIQPGTPGQPQHF
>TRBV7-9|few
CASSPWSASGSIYNEQFF
>TRBV9|-
CASSGQGIVGNTIYF